The rows below give T cell receptor beta chains drawn from one sample of a study of cytomegalovirus exposure and HLA in healthy donors. Data came from immunoSEQ multiplex PCR; TCRdb stores just in-frame clones and leaves some out. The sample yields approximately 170,000 clones, over 75% seen once. The sample consisted of PBMCs. The receptors come from a female donor in good health and CMV-seronegative. Each CDR3 is given without its conserved first and last residue.

TRBV9 ASSVEGDRAYEQY
TRBV4-1 ASSRSTGQASETQY
TRBV7-9 ASSLTGQPQH
TRBV7-8 ASSLSWTSGREGDEQF
TRBV11-2 ASSPKVGGYTYEQY
TRBV5-6 ASSRDRGSSNQPQH
TRBV9 ASSVANSPHNEQF
TRBV4-1 ASSHPGQSEAF
TRBV6-1 ASERQGRYGYT
TRBV10-3 AISDPGLAGVEDTQY
TRBV10-2 ASSESGPRRETQY
TRBV19 ASSTGTGGSPLH
TRBV9 ASSAYSRRGSGNTIY
TRBV14 ASSQDGWTGRPQY
TRBV27 ASSEQGRQPQH
TRBV5-1 ASSLVPIAGANTGELF
TRBV5-1 ASSSGTSGTDTQY
TRBV6-5 ASQGQRNSPLH
TRBV4-1 ASRQGWDTEAF
TRBV19 ASSRTGRYT
TRBV27 ASSGDFYNEQF
TRBV10-1 ASSMTSGRAHEQF
TRBV2 ASSEVVSSYNEQF
TRBV19 ASTLGPGAYGYT
TRBV7-3 ASSPKGGLAVDTQY
TRBV7-3 ASSITGGAEAF
TRBV29-1 SVNGRGPTGELF
TRBV27 ASSFMGSEQF
TRBV6-5 ASSTTGNQETQY
TRBV9 ASSVVVQGNTEAF
TRBV2 ASRGGGTQY
TRBV15 ATSPVGTDTQY